A selection of T cell receptor beta chains follows, all from one sample in a study of Tregs in tolerant kidney transplant recipients. This table comes from immunoSEQ multiplex PCR, and its TCRdb copy is limited to in-frame clones, with some not included. Of fewer than 80,000 clones in the sample, less than 90% were seen once. The sample was CD4+ T cells from blood, taken before the transplant. These receptors originate from a human donor who received a combined kidney and bone marrow transplant. CDR3s include the opening cysteine and the closing phenylalanine or tryptophan. D genes are given only for firm matches. Part of the rows lack a size; the others show once, few, many or a class for expanded clones.

size	V	J	D	CDR3	DNA
.	TRBV29-1	TRBJ2-4	.	CSVGGEIAKNIQYF	TGCAGCGTTGGGGGAGAGATAGCCAAAAACATTCAGTACTTC
.	TRBV11-2	TRBJ1-2	.	CASSLLDRALLYGYTF	TGTGCCAGCAGCTTACTGGACAGAGCTCTCCTTTATGGCTACACCTTC
.	TRBV5-1	TRBJ2-7	.	CASRPSAGMNEQYF	TGCGCCAGCCGCCCCTCGGCAGGGATGAACGAGCAGTACTTC
.	TRBV4-3	TRBJ1-2	.	CASSPGGPNYGYTF	TGCGCCAGCAGCCCCGGGGGACCCAACTATGGCTACACCTTC
.	TRBV29-1	TRBJ1-2	.	CSVEDQVGYYGYTF	TGCAGCGTTGAAGATCAGGTCGGATACTATGGCTACACCTTC
.	TRBV10-2	TRBJ2-1	TRBD2	CASSRTSGSLQDEQFF	TGCGCCAGCAGCAGGACTAGCGGGAGCCTTCAGGATGAGCAGTTCTTC
.	TRBV2	TRBJ1-1	.	CASSTSRMNTEAFF	TGTGCCAGCAGCACTTCGAGAATGAACACTGAAGCTTTCTTT
.	TRBV28	TRBJ1-5	.	CASTGGLGNQPQHF	TGTGCCAGCACAGGAGGGTTAGGAAATCAGCCCCAGCATTTT
once	TRBV6-5	TRBJ1-2	TRBD1	CASSYFGQGRGYGYTF	TGTGCCAGCAGTTACTTTGGACAGGGCCGCGGCTATGGCTACACCTTC
.	TRBV4-1	TRBJ2-7	TRBD2	CASSQGLAGVAEQYF	TGCGCCAGCAGCCAAGGTCTAGCGGGAGTGGCCGAGCAGTACTTC
.	TRBV6-6	TRBJ2-7	TRBD2	CASSWEGRAYEQYF	TGTGCCAGCAGCTGGGAGGGGAGAGCCTACGAGCAGTACTTC
.	TRBV28	TRBJ1-4	.	CASSGGPHRAF	TGTGCCAGCAGCGGCGGGCCCCACCGCGCTTTT
.	TRBV5-1	TRBJ1-1	.	CASSLGQYTEAFF	TGCGCCAGCAGCTTAGGACAGTACACTGAAGCTTTCTTT
once	TRBV5-4	TRBJ2-7	TRBD2	CASSLRGGSYEQYF	TGTGCCAGCAGCTTGAGGGGCGGGAGCTACGAGCAGTACTTC
.	TRBV11-2	TRBJ2-7	.	CASSLSFTSYEQYF	TGTGCCAGCAGCTTATCATTCACCAGCTACGAGCAGTACTTC
.	TRBV5-1	TRBJ2-1	TRBD1	CASSWGQDSRNEQFF	TGCGCCAGCAGCTGGGGACAGGACTCGAGAAATGAGCAGTTCTTC
.	TRBV7-2	TRBJ2-1	TRBD2	CASSSGTSGRPNEQFF	TGTGCCAGCAGCTCCGGGACTAGCGGGAGACCCAATGAGCAGTTCTTC
.	TRBV19	TRBJ1-4	.	CASSRNRDGEKLFF	TGTGCCAGTAGTAGGAACAGGGATGGGGAAAAACTGTTTTTT
.	TRBV19	TRBJ1-5	.	CASSIMGYSNQPQHF	TGTGCCAGTAGTATAATGGGCTATAGCAATCAGCCCCAGCATTTT
.	TRBV11-2	TRBJ2-7	TRBD1	CASSPGQGVGEQYF	TGTGCCAGCAGTCCAGGACAGGGGGTAGGCGAGCAGTACTTC
once	TRBV7-2	TRBJ2-7	TRBD1	CASSLVGGTGFYEQYF	TGTGCCAGCAGCTTAGTCGGTGGGACAGGGTTTTACGAGCAGTACTTC
.	TRBV19	TRBJ1-2	TRBD1	CASSHARDRGLFDYGYTF	TGTGCCAGTAGTCACGCCCGGGACAGGGGTCTTTTCGACTATGGCTACACCTTC
.	TRBV2	TRBJ2-3	TRBD2	CASSLSSGRGTDTQYF	TGTGCCAGCAGCCTTTCTAGCGGGCGTGGGACAGATACGCAGTATTTT
.	TRBV7-2	TRBJ2-2	.	CASSRDTGELFF	TGTGCCAGCAGCCGGGACACCGGGGAGCTGTTTTTT
.	TRBV19	TRBJ1-4	TRBD1	CASMLGTGIGKLFF	TGTGCCAGTATGTTGGGGACAGGGATTGGAAAACTGTTTTTT